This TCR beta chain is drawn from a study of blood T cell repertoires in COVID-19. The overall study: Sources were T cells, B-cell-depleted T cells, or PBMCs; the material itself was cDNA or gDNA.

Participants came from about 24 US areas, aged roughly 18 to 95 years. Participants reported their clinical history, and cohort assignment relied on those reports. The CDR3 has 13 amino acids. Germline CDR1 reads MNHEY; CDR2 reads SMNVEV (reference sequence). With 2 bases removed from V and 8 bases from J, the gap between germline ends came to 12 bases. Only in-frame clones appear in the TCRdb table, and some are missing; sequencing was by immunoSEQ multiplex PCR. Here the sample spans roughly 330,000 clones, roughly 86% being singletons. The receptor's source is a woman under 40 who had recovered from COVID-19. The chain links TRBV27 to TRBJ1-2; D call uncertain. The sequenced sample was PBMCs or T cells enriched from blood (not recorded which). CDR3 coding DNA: TGTGCCAGCAGTTTAAGAGGGTTGTACGGCTACACCTTC. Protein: CASSLRGLYGYTF.